This T cell receptor (beta chain) was obtained from a study of control samples from healthy donors and cancer patients. This CDR3 has 14 residues. V lost 6 bases and J 1 base, leaving 13 bases between the germline ends. Germline CDR1 reads LNHDA; CDR2 reads SQIVND (reference sequence). Method: immunoSEQ multiplex PCR; TCRdb's copy keeps in-frame clones and lacks some. Among approximately 180,000 clones listed, 90% to 95% were seen once. The chain has TRBV19 and TRBJ2-7; TRBD1 might be the D (6 bases). The specimen was blood. This clonotype was obtained from a woman younger than 35 in good health. The CDR3 DNA reads as TGTGCCAGTAGGGGGGCTGACAATTCCTACGAGCAGTACTTC. Protein: CASRGADNSYEQYF.